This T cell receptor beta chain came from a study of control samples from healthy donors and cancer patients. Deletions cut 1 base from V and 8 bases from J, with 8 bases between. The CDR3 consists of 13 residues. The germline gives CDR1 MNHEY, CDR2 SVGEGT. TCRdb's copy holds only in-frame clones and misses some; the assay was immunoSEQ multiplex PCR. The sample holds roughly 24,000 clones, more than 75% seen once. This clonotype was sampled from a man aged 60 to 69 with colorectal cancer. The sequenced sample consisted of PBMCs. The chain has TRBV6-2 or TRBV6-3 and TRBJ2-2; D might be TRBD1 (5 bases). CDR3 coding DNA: TGTGCCAGCAGTTACTTCAGGGCTGGGGAGCTGTTTTTT. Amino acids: CASSYFRAGELFF.